Shown below are 27 T cell receptor beta chains from a single sample sequenced in a study of blood T cell repertoires in COVID-19. The assay was immunoSEQ multiplex PCR, and TCRdb's table has in-frame clones only and misses some. The table lists some 150,000 clones, about nine tenths of them singletons. Sequencing was done on a sample of peripheral blood. The receptor set was obtained from an older woman who had recovered from COVID-19.

J is TRBJ2-3 and V is TRBV5-1, with D possibly TRBD1 on 6 matching bases. The CDR3 totals 16 residues. Trimming stripped 3 bases from V and 1 base from J, with 15 bases between. The V gene's germline CDR1 is SGHRS and CDR2 YFSETQ. The CDR3: CASSSGRDTRTDTQYF. CDR3 nucleotide sequence: TGCGCCAGCAGCTCGGGCCGGGACACCCGCACAGATACGCAGTATTTT. Drawing the rest from reference TRBV5-1 and TRBJ2-3, the complete variable domain is KAGVTQTPRYLIKTRGQQVTLSCSPISGHRSVSWYQQTPGQGLQFLFEYFSETQRNKGNFPGRFSGRQFSNSRSEMNVSTLELGDSALYLCASSSGRDTRTDTQYFGPGTRLTVL.

This chain connects TRBV2 to TRBJ2-5; D may be TRBD2 (5 bases). There are 14 residues in the CDR3. CDR1 and CDR2 from the germline V gene are SNHLY and FYNNEI. The V end lost 4 bases, the J end lost 3 bases, and 12 bases lay between the germline ends. This CDR3 is CASSVWTEEETQYF. For the CDR3, the DNA is TGTGCCAGCAGTGTTTGGACGGAGGAAGAGACCCAGTACTTC.

This clone was observed once. J is TRBJ1-5 and V is TRBV6-6; D not certain. The V gene's germline CDR1 is MNHNY and CDR2 SVGAGI (reference sequence). The ends were cut back, 7 bases at V and 7 bases at J, with 14 bases in the middle. The CDR3 consists of 13 residues. The CDR3 coding sequence is TGTGCCAGCACCCAGCTTCTAGAGCAGCCCCAGCATTTT. Translated: CASTQLLEQPQHF.

The J gene is TRBJ2-1, the V gene TRBV9; 8 nucleotides align to TRBD1. The V gene's germline CDR1 is SGDLS and CDR2 YYNGEE. This CDR3 contains 15 residues. With 3 bases clipped from V and 0 bases from J, the junction kept 2 bases outside the gene matches. Here the CDR3 reads CASSATGVSYNEQFF. For the CDR3, the DNA is TGTGCCAGCAGCGCGACAGGGGTCTCCTACAATGAGCAGTTCTTC.

V and J are TRBV7-8 and TRBJ1-1; D gene uncertain. Germline CDR1 SGHVS, CDR2 FQNEAQ. The V gene lost 4 bases and the J gene lost 0 bases, with 12 bases spanning the gap. The CDR3 runs 15 residues. DNA for the CDR3: TGTGCCAGCAGCTCAACATATTTCATGAACACTGAAGCTTTCTTT. It is translated as CASSSTYFMNTEAFF.

V gene TRBV28 combines with J gene TRBJ2-7; 7 bases fit TRBD1. CDR3 length: 14 residues. V was clipped by 1 base and J by 5 bases; unmatched bases: 5. Germline CDR1 MDHEN, CDR2 SYDVKM. As DNA, the CDR3 is TGTGCCAGCAGTTTATTAGGGGACAGAAACGAGCAGTACTTC. This sequence encodes CASSLLGDRNEQYF.

The rearrangement joins TRBV9 to TRBJ2-2; a weak D match, TRBD1 (5 bases). V was shortened by 3 bases and J by 8 bases, with 8 bases between the two germline ends. Germline V gene lookup returns CDR1 SGDLS and CDR2 YYNGEE. CDR3 length equals 12 residues. CDR3 DNA: TGTGCCAGCAGCGACCCAGGGGGGGAGCTGTTTTTT. It yields the protein CASSDPGGELFF.

The V gene is TRBV5-4, the J gene TRBJ2-2, with 11 bases aligning to TRBD2. The J segment lost 5 bases and the V segment lost 4 bases, leaving 1 base of the junction unmatched. The CDR3 loop spans 14 amino acids. Germline loops: CDR1 SGHNT, CDR2 YYREEE (reference sequence). CDR3 sequence reads: CASSLAGGTGELFF. The CDR3 coding sequence is TGTGCCAGCAGCCTAGCGGGGGGTACCGGGGAGCTGTTTTTT.

This rearrangement joins TRBV7-3 to TRBJ2-6; no clear D. This CDR3 spans 14 amino acids. V was pared by 2 bases and J by 7 bases, with 9 bases between. In germline, CDR1 is SGHTA, CDR2 FQGTGA. The CDR3 protein is CASSLSPGANVLTF. CDR3 nucleotide sequence: TGTGCCAGCAGCTTATCCCCCGGTGCCAACGTCCTGACTTTC. Full variable domain (missing parts from reference TRBV7-3 and TRBJ2-6): GAGVSQTPSNKVTEKGKYVELRCDPISGHTALYWYRQSLGQGPEFLIYFQGTGAADDSGLPNDRFFAVRPEGSVSTLKIQRTERGDSAVYLCASSLSPGANVLTFGAGSRLTVL.

The V call is TRBV19, the J call TRBJ2-3, with 11 bases aligning to TRBD2. The CDR3 is made up of 13 amino acids. Germline lookup yields CDR1 LNHDA and CDR2 SQIVND (reference sequence). The junction had 8 bases not matched to a gene; V was cut back by 8 bases and J by 10 bases. CDR3: CASGNSGGAAQYF. CDR3 DNA sequence: TGTGCCAGTGGAAATAGCGGGGGGGCTGCGCAGTATTTT. Supplemented by reference TRBV19 and TRBJ2-3, the full variable domain reads DGGITQSPKYLFRKEGQNVTLSCEQNLNHDAMYWYRQDPGQGLRLIYYSQIVNDFQKGDIAEGYSVSREKKESFPLTVTSAQKNPTAFYLCASGNSGGAAQYFGPGTRLTVL.

The chain joins TRBV10-3 to TRBJ2-1, with 7 nucleotides matching TRBD1. CDR1 and CDR2 from the germline V gene are ENHRY and SYGVKD. J was trimmed by 7 bases and V by 3 bases; bases with no gene match: 6. The CDR3 covers 14 residues. CDR3 DNA: TGTGCCATCAGTGACAGGGGGTCTAATAATGAGCAGTTCTTC. It yields the protein CAISDRGSNNEQFF.

V usage is TRBV5-1 and J usage is TRBJ1-1; TRBD1 aligns across 7 bases. CDR1 SGHRS and CDR2 YFSETQ come from the germline V gene. The CDR3 runs to 15 residues. After removal of 0 bases from V and 3 bases from J, the junction contained 5 bases not matched to a gene. The CDR3 DNA follows: TGCGCCAGCAGCTTGGCACAGGGGAGAGACACTGAAGCTTTCTTT. Protein: CASSLAQGRDTEAFF.

The chain combines TRBV5-4 with TRBJ1-2; TRBD1 is a possible D gene (6 bases). The germline CDR1 and CDR2 sequences are SGHNT and YYREEE (reference sequence). Deletions cut 9 bases from V and 0 bases from J, with 15 bases between. This CDR3 has 14 amino acids. The CDR3 bases are TGTGCCATCGCGGGGGCAGAAGCTAACTATGGCTACACCTTC. Protein product: CAIAGAEANYGYTF.

V is TRBV28 and J is TRBJ2-7; maybe TRBD1 (5 bases). V was pared by 8 bases and J by 8 bases, with 19 bases between. CDR1 is MDHEN, CDR2 SYDVKM, per germline. This CDR3 region has 13 residues. In DNA form, the CDR3 reads TGTGCCAGCGGTAGGGCAGGGCTTGATCAGCAGTACTTC. Translating it yields CASGRAGLDQQYF.

This clone was seen at least ten times. The chain uses TRBV2 and TRBJ2-5; the D is unclear. V was cut by 7 bases and J by 10 bases, with 16 bases left in between. This CDR3 is 12 amino acids long. Germline lookup yields CDR1 SNHLY and CDR2 FYNNEI. In DNA form, the CDR3 reads TGTGCCAGCACCCCTGATTGGTCGGGCCAGTACTTC. Amino acid sequence: CASTPDWSGQYF.

The chain has TRBV3-1 (or the pseudogene TRBV3-2) and TRBJ2-3, with 11 bases that match TRBD1. V trimming: 5 bases; J trimming: 4 bases; junction bases outside the gene matches: 8. CDR3 size: 16 residues. Looked up from germline, CDR1 is LGHDT and CDR2 is YNNKEL (reference sequence). CDR3 region: CASSFLGTGGADTQYF. CDR3 nucleotides: TGTGCCAGCAGCTTTTTGGGGACAGGGGGGGCAGATACGCAGTATTTT.

This chain uses TRBV5-1 with TRBJ2-5; 7 bases match TRBD1. CDR3 size: 16 residues. J was trimmed by 4 bases and V by 3 bases; bases with no gene match: 12. From germline, CDR1 is SGHRS and CDR2 YFSETQ. The CDR3 here is CASSSVGQTRGETQYF. For the CDR3, the DNA is TGCGCCAGCAGCTCGGTGGGACAGACCAGGGGAGAGACCCAGTACTTC.

The chain recombines TRBV19 with TRBJ1-1; 12 positions agree with TRBD1. Germline lookup yields CDR1 LNHDA and CDR2 SQIVND (reference sequence). The trim removed 10 bases at V and 5 bases at J, leaving 8 bases unmatched. The CDR3 is 14 residues long. The CDR3 bases are TGTGCCACCGGGGACAGGGGGCTTGGAACTGAAGCTTTCTTT. It specifies CATGDRGLGTEAFF. The entire variable domain, with the rest obtained from reference TRBV19 and TRBJ1-1, is as follows: DGGITQSPKYLFRKEGQNVTLSCEQNLNHDAMYWYRQDPGQGLRLIYYSQIVNDFQKGDIAEGYSVSREKKESFPLTVTSAQKNPTAFYLCATGDRGLGTEAFFGQGTRLTVV.

This rearrangement joins TRBV27 to TRBJ1-4, with 8 bases matching TRBD1. The CDR3 consists of 18 residues. With 2 bases clipped from V and 1 base from J, the junction kept 9 bases outside the gene matches. Germline CDR1 MNHEY, CDR2 SMNVEV (reference sequence). DNA for the CDR3: TGTGCCAGCAGTTTAAAGTGGGCAGGGGGCGGAACTAATGAAAAACTGTTTTTT. Encoded protein: CASSLKWAGGGTNEKLFF.

The chain combines TRBV14 with TRBJ2-2, with 9 bases identical to TRBD1. Germline CDR1 SGHDN, CDR2 FVKESK. Losses at the gene ends were 5 bases for V and 4 bases for J; bases not matched to a gene: 5. The CDR3 contains 15 residues. The CDR3 protein is CASSGGTGPTGELFF. The CDR3 DNA is TGTGCCAGCAGCGGAGGGACAGGGCCCACCGGGGAGCTGTTTTTT.

This sequence joins TRBV27 and TRBJ2-4, with 12 bases matching TRBD2. Germline-derived CDR1 and CDR2 are MNHEY and SMNVEV (reference sequence). The CDR3 is 21 residues long. With V trimmed by 2 bases and J by 0 bases, 14 bases remained unmatched. In DNA, the CDR3 is TGTGCCAGCAGTTTACACTCAAAACTAGCGGGGGGTCCATTAGCCAAAAACATTCAGTACTTC. Encoded protein: CASSLHSKLAGGPLAKNIQYF.

This chain links TRBV28 with TRBJ2-7; TRBD1 matches at 8 bases. CDR1 and CDR2 from the germline V gene are MDHEN and SYDVKM. V dropped 8 bases and J dropped 2; count of bases not matched to a gene: 8. CDR3 length equals 14 residues. The CDR3 loop is CASCTDRETYEQYF. The DNA of the CDR3 is TGTGCCAGCTGCACGGACAGGGAAACCTACGAGCAGTACTTC.

The table lists this clone with a few counts. The V gene is TRBV6-5, the J gene TRBJ1-2, with 9 bases fitting TRBD1. This CDR3 region has 15 residues. Unmatched junction bases numbered 9, after V lost 6 bases and J lost 4 bases. Looked up from germline, CDR1 is MNHEY and CDR2 is SVGAGI. CDR3 loop: CASREGGTGSYGYTF. CDR3 nucleotide sequence: TGTGCCAGCAGAGAGGGCGGGACAGGGTCCTATGGCTACACCTTC.

The chain couples TRBV19 to TRBJ2-1; the D gene is possibly TRBD2 (6 bases). The CDR3 sequence is 14 residues long. The V end was cut by 6 bases, the J end by 6 bases, with 15 bases between. Germline CDR1 reads LNHDA; CDR2 reads SQIVND (reference sequence). CDR3 amino acids: CASSRDWYTNEQFF. CDR3 nucleotides: TGTGCCAGTAGCCGGGACTGGTACACCAATGAGCAGTTCTTC.

The CDR3 sequence: CASSMTLDTNVNQPQHF. In DNA form, the CDR3 reads TGCGCCAGCAGCATGACCTTGGACACAAATGTCAATCAGCCCCAGCATTTT. V and J are TRBV4-1 and TRBJ1-5; possible D gene TRBD1, 5 bases. The CDR3 is 17 amino acids. V was clipped by 5 bases and J by 3 bases, with 20 bases between them. In germline, CDR1 is MGHRA, CDR2 YSYEKL.

The J gene is TRBJ2-2, the V gene TRBV4-1; D is perhaps TRBD1 (6 bases). The CDR3 totals 16 residues. The V end was cut by 1 base, the J end by 5 bases, with 14 bases between. Per the germline V gene, CDR1 is MGHRA and CDR2 is YSYEKL. The CDR3 loop reads CASSQGPQGITGELFF. The CDR3 nucleotides are TGCGCCAGCAGCCAAGGCCCACAGGGAATTACCGGGGAGCTGTTTTTT.

The gene calls are TRBV23-1 and TRBJ1-1; possible D gene TRBD1, 6 bases. TRBV23-1 is sorted into the ORF group, with uncertain function. The ends were cut back, 0 bases at V and 0 bases at J, with 14 bases in the middle. The CDR3 runs 17 residues. CDR3 sequence reads: CASSQSRRDNMNTEAFF. DNA of the CDR3: TGCGCCAGCAGTCAATCCCGTCGGGACAACATGAACACTGAAGCTTTCTTT.